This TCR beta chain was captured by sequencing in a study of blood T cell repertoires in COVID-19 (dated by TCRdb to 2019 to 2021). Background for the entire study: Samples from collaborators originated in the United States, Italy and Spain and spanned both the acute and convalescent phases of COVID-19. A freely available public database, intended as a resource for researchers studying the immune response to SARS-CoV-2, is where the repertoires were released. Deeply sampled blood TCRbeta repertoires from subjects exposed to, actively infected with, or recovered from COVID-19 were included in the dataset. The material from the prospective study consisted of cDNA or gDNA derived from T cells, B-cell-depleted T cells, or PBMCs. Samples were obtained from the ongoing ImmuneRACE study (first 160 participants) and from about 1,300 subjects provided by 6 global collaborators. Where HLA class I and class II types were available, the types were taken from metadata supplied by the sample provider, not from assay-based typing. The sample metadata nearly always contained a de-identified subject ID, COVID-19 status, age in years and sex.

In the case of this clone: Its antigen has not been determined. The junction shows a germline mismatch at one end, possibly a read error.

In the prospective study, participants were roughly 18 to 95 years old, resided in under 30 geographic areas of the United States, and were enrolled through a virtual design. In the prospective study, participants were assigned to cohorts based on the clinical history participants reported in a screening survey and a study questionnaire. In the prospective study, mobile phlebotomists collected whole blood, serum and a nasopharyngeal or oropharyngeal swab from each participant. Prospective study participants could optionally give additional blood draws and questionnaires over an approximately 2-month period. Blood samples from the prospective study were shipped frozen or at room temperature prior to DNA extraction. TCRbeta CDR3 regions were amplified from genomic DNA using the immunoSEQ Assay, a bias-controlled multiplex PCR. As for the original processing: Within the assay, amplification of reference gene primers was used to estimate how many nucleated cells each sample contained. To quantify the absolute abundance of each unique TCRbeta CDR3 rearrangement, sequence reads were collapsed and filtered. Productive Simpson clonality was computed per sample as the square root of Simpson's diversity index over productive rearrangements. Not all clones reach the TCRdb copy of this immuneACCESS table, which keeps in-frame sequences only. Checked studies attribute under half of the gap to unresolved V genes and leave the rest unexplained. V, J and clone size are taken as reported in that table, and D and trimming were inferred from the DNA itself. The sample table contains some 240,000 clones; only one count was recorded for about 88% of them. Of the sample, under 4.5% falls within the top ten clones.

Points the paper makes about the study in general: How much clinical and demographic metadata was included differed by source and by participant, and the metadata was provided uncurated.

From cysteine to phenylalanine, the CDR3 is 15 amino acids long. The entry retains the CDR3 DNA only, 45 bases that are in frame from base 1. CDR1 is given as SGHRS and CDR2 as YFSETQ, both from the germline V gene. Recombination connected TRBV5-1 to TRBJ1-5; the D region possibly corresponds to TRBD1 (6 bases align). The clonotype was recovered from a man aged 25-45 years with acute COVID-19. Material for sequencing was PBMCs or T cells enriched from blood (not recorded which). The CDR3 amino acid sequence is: CASSLGDTSNQPQHF. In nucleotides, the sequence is TGTGCCAGCAGCTTGGGGGACACTAGCAATCAGCCCCAGCATTTT.